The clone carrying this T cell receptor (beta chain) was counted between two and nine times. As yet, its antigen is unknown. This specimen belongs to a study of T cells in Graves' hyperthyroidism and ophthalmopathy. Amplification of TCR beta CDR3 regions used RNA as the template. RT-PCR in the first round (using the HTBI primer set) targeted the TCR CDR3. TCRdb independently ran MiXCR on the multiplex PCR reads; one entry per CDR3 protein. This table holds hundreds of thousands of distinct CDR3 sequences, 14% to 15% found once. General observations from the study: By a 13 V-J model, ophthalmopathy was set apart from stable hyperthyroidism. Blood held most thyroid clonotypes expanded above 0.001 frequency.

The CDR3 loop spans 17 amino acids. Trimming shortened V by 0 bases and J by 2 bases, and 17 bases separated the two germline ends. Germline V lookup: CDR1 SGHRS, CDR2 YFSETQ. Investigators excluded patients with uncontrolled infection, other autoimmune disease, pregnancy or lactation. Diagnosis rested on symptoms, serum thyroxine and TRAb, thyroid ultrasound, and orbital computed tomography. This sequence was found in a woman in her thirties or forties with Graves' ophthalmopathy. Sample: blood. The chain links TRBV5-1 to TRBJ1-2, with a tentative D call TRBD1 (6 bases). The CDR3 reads CASSLDKATGWNYGYTF. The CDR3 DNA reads TGCGCCAGCAGCTTGGACAAGGCGACAGGCTGGAACTATGGCTACACCTTC.